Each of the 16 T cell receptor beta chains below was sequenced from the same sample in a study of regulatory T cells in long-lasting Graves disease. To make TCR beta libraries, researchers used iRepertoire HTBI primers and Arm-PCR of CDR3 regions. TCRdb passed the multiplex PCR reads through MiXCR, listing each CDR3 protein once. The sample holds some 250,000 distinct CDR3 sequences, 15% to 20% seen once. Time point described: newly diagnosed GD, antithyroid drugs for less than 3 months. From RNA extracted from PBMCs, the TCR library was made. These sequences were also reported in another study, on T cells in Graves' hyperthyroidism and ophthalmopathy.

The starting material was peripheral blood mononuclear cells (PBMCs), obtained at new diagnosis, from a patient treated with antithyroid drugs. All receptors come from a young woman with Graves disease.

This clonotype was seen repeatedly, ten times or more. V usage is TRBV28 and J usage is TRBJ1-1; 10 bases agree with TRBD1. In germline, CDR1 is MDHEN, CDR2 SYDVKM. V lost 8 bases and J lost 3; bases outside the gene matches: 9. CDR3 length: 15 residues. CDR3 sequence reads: CASGDRGLAYTEAFF. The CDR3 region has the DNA TGTGCCAGCGGAGACAGGGGGCTCGCTTACACTGAAGCTTTCTTT.

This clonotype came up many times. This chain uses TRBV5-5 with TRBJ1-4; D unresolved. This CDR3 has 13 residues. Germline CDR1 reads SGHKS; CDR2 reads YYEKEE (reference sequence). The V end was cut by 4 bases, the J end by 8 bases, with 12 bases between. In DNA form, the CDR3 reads TGTGCCAGCAGCATACCGGGCCGAGAAAAACTGTTTTTT. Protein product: CASSIPGREKLFF.

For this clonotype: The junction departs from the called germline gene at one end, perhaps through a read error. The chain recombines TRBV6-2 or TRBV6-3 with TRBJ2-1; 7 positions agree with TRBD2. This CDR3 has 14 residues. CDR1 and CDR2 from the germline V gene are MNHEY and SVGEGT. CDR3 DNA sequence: TGTGCCATCAGTGAGGGAGGGTCTGGAGTTGAGCAGTTCTTC. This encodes CAISEGGSGVEQFF.

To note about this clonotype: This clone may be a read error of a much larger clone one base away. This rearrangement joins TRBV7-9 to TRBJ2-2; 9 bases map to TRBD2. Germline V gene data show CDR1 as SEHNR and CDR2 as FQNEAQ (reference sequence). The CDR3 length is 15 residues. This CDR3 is CAGSPHPSGAGELFF. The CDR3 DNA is TGTGCCGGCAGCCCGCACCCTAGCGGGGCTGGGGAGCTGTTTTTT.

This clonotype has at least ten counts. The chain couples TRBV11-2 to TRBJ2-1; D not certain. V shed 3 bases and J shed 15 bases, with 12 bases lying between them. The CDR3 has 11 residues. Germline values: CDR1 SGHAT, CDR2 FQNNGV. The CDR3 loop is CASSFLGSWFF. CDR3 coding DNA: TGTGCCAGCAGCTTTCTTGGGTCTTGGTTCTTC. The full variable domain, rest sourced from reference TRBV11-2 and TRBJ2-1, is EAGVAQSPRYKIIEKRQSVAFWCNPISGHATLYWYQQILGQGPKLLIQFQNNGVVDDSQLPKDRFSAERLKGVDSTLKIQPAKLEDSAVYLCASSFLGSWFFGPGTRLTVL.

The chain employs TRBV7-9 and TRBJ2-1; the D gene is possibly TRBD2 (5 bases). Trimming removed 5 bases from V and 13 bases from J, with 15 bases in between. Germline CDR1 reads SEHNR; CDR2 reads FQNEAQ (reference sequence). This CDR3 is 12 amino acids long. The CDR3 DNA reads TGTGCCAGCAGCGCAGAGGGTCTGGGTCAGTTCTTC. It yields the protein CASSAEGLGQFF.

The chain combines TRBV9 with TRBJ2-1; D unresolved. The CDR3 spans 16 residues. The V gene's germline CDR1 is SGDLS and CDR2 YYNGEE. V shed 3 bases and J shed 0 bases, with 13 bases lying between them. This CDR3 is CASSGPNSRSYNEQFF. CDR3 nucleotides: TGTGCCAGCAGCGGCCCCAACTCTCGCTCCTACAATGAGCAGTTCTTC. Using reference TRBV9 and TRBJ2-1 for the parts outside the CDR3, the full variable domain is DSGVTQTPKHLITATGQRVTLRCSPRSGDLSVYWYQQSLDQGLQFLIQYYNGEERAKGNILERFSAQQFPDLHSELNLSSLELGDSALYFCASSGPNSRSYNEQFFGPGTRLTVL.

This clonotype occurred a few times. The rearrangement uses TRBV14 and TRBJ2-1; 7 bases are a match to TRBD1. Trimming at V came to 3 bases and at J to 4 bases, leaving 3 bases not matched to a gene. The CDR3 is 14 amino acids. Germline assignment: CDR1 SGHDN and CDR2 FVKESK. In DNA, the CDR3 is TGTGCCAGCAGCCAGAGGACAGGTTACAATGAGCAGTTCTTC. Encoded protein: CASSQRTGYNEQFF.

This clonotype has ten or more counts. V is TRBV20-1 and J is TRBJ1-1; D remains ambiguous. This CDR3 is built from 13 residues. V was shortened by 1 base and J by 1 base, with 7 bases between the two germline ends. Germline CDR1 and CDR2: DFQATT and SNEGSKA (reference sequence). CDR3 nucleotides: TGCAGTGCTAGAGGAACCAAGAACACTGAAGCTTTCTTT. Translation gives CSARGTKNTEAFF.

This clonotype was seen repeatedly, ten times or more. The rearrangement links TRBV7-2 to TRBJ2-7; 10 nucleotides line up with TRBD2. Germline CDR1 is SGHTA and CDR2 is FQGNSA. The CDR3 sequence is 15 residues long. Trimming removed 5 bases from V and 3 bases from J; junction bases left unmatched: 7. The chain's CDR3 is CASSGASGGSYEQYF. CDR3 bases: TGTGCCAGCAGCGGTGCTAGCGGGGGAAGCTACGAGCAGTACTTC.

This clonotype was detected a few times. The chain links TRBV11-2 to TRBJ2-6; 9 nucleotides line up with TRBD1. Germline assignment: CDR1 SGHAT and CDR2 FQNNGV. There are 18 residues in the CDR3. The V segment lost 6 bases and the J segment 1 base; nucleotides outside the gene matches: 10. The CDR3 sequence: CASRIPGQGFSGANVLTF. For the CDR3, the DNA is TGTGCCAGCAGGATACCGGGACAGGGATTTTCTGGGGCCAACGTCCTGACTTTC.

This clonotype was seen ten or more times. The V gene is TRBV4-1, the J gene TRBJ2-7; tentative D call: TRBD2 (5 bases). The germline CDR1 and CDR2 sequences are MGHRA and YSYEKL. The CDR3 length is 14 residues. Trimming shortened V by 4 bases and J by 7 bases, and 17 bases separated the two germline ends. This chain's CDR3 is CASSRIPDSGEQYF. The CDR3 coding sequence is TGCGCCAGCAGCCGGATCCCCGATTCGGGGGAGCAGTACTTC.

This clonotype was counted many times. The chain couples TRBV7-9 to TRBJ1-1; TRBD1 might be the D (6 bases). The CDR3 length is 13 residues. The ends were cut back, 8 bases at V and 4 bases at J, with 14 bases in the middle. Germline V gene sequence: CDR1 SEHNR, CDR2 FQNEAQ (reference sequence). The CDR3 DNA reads TGTGCCAGCGGAGGTGCAGGGGTCACTGAAGCTTTCTTT. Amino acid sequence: CASGGAGVTEAFF.

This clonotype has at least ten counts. Here the CDR3 DNA reads TGTGCCAGCAGATCGGACAGGGGAGATTCACCCCTCCACTTT. It codes for CASRSDRGDSPLHF. V and J are TRBV28 and TRBJ1-6; the match to TRBD1 covers 9 bases. V shed 6 bases, J shed 8 bases, and the junction held 5 bases outside the gene matches. The V gene's germline CDR1 is MDHEN and CDR2 SYDVKM. CDR3 length equals 14 residues.

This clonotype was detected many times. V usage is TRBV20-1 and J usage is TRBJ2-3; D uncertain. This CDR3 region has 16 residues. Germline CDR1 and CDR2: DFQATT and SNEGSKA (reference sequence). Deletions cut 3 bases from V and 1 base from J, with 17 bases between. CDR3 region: CSASVGRRVGTDTQYF. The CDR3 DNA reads TGCAGTGCTAGCGTGGGCCGCCGTGTAGGCACAGATACGCAGTATTTT.

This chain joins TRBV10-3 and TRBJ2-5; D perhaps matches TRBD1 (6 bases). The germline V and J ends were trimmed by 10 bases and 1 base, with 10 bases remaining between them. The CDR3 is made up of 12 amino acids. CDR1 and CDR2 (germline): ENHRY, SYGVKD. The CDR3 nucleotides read TGTGCCACAAGGGACACCCAAGAGACCCAGTACTTC. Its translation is CATRDTQETQYF.